This T cell receptor (beta chain) comes out of a study of technical replicates of blood from a handful of donors. Sequencing used immunoSEQ multiplex PCR; TCRdb keeps in-frame clones, though not all of them. The sample yields 100,000 or so clones, 96% seen once. The CDR3 is 19 amino acids. The germline CDR1 and CDR2 sequences are MRHNA and SNTAGT. Trimming cost V 10 bases and J 3 bases; bases outside gene matches: 26. The TCR originated in a human donor in good health. The chain joins TRBV6-4 to TRBJ2-7; 8 nucleotides agree with TRBD2. Material for sequencing was T cells isolated from PBMCs. The CDR3 DNA reads TGTGCCATCCTCAGTCAGGGCGCGCCAGCGGGAGAGGGTCGCTACGAGCAGTACTTC. This codes for CAILSQGAPAGEGRYEQYF.